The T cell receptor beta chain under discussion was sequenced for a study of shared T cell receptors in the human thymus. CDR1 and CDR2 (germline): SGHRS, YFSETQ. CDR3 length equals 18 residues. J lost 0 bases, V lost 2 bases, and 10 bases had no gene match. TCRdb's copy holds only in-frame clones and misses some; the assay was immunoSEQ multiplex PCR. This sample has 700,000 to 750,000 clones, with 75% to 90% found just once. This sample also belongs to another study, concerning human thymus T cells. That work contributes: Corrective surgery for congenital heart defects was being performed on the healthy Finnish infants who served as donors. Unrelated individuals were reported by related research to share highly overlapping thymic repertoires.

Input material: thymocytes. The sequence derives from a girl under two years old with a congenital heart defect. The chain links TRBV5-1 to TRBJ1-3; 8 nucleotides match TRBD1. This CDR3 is CASSLGQGPQYSGNTIYF. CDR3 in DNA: TGCGCCAGCAGCTTAGGACAGGGTCCTCAATACTCTGGAAACACCATATATTTT.